Listed below are T cell receptor beta chains from one sample, sequenced in a study of control samples from healthy donors and cancer patients. This table comes from immunoSEQ multiplex PCR, and its TCRdb copy is limited to in-frame clones, with some not included. The sample holds 170,000 or so clones, approximately 91% seen once. The sample comprised blood. The receptors derive from a middle-aged woman in good health. Each CDR3 is given with its conserved first and last residue. D genes are given only for firm matches. Clone size, where shown, is once, few, many, or a class for clones that have expanded.

V	J	D	size	DNA	CDR3
TRBV6-5	TRBJ1-6	NA	NA	TGTGCCAGCACCTATCGGGGGCCTAATTCACCCCTCCACTTT	CASTYRGPNSPLHF
TRBV24-1	TRBJ2-3	NA	NA	TGTGCCACCAGTGATGGGCGTTTCCCGGGCACAGATACGCAGTATTTT	CATSDGRFPGTDTQYF
TRBV24-1	TRBJ2-1	TRBD1	NA	TGTGCCACCAGTGCCGTTGACAGGGGACTTTACAATGAGCAGTTCTTC	CATSAVDRGLYNEQFF
TRBV11-2	TRBJ2-3	NA	once	TGTGCCAGCAGCCCCAGGACAGCCTCCCTGACAGATACGCAGTATTTT	CASSPRTASLTDTQYF
TRBV27	TRBJ2-7	TRBD2	few	TGTGCCAGCGGCCCTAGCGGCGAGCAGTACTTC	CASGPSGEQYF
TRBV4-1	TRBJ2-7	NA	NA	TGCGCCAGCAGTCGTTTTCCGTGGGACTCTTACTCCTACGAGCAGTACTTC	CASSRFPWDSYSYEQYF
TRBV7-2	TRBJ1-5	NA	NA	TGTGCCAGCAGCTCACCAGGGTTAAACCAGCCCCAGCATTTT	CASSSPGLNQPQHF
TRBV19	TRBJ2-5	NA	NA	TGTGCCAGTGGGTCCCGATTAGTGCCAGAGACCCAGTACTTC	CASGSRLVPETQYF
TRBV5-4	TRBJ2-7	NA	few	TGTGCCAGCAGCTCCTTCTACGAGCAGTACTTC	CASSSFYEQYF
TRBV19	TRBJ1-1	NA	NA	TGTGCCGCCAGCGGGGTTGGTGGAAGGAACACTGAAGCTTTCTTT	CAASGVGGRNTEAFF
TRBV6-6	TRBJ1-2	TRBD1	NA	TGTGCCAGCGACAGGGAACAAGACCTCTATGGCTACACCTTC	CASDREQDLYGYTF
TRBV19	TRBJ1-3	TRBD1	once	TGTGCCAGTAGCAGCTCCCAGACAGGGATAAGGAACACCATATATTTT	CASSSSQTGIRNTIYF
TRBV27	TRBJ2-7	TRBD1	NA	TGTGCCAGCAGTTTCTCCGAGGGGGACAGAAGTTCCTACGAGCAGTACTTC	CASSFSEGDRSSYEQYF
TRBV6-5	TRBJ2-7	TRBD1	once	TGTGCCAGCAGTCGGACAGGGAGTAACGAGCAGTACTTC	CASSRTGSNEQYF
TRBV6-5	TRBJ1-5	NA	NA	TGTGCCAGCATTGGGCAGGGTGGTCAGCCCCAGCATTTT	CASIGQGGQPQHF
TRBV6-6	TRBJ1-2	NA	NA	TGTGCCAGCAGTCAACAGGGTGCTGGCTACACCTTC	CASSQQGAGYTF
TRBV7-2	TRBJ1-2	NA	NA	TGTGCCAGCAGCTTACAAGTTCGTTTTGGCTACACCTTC	CASSLQVRFGYTF
TRBV6-4	TRBJ2-4	NA	NA	TGTGCCAGCAGTGACTCCCCCAGGGGCCATCGCAAAAACATTCAGTACTTC	CASSDSPRGHRKNIQYF
TRBV21-1	TRBJ1-1	NA	NA	TGTGCCAGCAGTACAAGGGAGAACACTGAAGCTTTCTTT	CASSTRENTEAFF
TRBV10-1	TRBJ2-1	NA	once	TGCGCCAGCAGTCCCACTGGACGGCCCCAGGGAAATGAGCAGTTCTTC	CASSPTGRPQGNEQFF
TRBV14	TRBJ2-3	NA	once	TGTGCCAGCATGAGGGGGGGCAAGGATACGCAGTATTTT	CASMRGGKDTQYF
TRBV7-8	TRBJ2-7	TRBD2	NA	TGTGCCAGCAGCTTAGAGCGGACTAGCTACGAGCAGTACTTC	CASSLERTSYEQYF
TRBV11-2	TRBJ2-4	TRBD2	NA	TGTGCCAGCAGCTTAAGTACTAGCGGGGGACCCCTAGCCAAAAACATTCAGTACTTC	CASSLSTSGGPLAKNIQYF
TRBV29-1	TRBJ1-1	NA	once	TGCAGCGCCAAGAGGGACACTGAAGCTTTCTTT	CSAKRDTEAFF
TRBV27	TRBJ2-3	TRBD2	NA	TGTGCCAGCAGTTTATCGGCGACTAGCTCGACAGATACGCAGTATTTT	CASSLSATSSTDTQYF
TRBV5-1	TRBJ2-1	TRBD2	NA	TGCGCCAGCAGCTTGGGACTAGCGGGGGACAATGAGCAGTTCTTC	CASSLGLAGDNEQFF
TRBV5-6	TRBJ1-2	TRBD1	NA	TGTGCCAGCAGCTGGGGGACAGACAACTATGGCTACACCTTC	CASSWGTDNYGYTF
TRBV20-1	TRBJ2-3	TRBD2	NA	TGCAGTGCTAGTAACTCGCGGGGGGCCCGGGATACGCAGTATTTT	CSASNSRGARDTQYF
TRBV28	TRBJ1-2	TRBD1	NA	TGTGCCTACAAAGCCGGGGGGACAGGGAACTATGGCTACACCTTC	CAYKAGGTGNYGYTF
TRBV3-1/TRBV3-2	TRBJ2-1	NA	NA	TGTGCCAGCAGTCATCCGACCGGCCTACTCGACCCCGGGGAAGACAATGAGCAGTTCTTC	CASSHPTGLLDPGEDNEQFF
TRBV4-1	TRBJ1-1	NA	NA	TGCGCCAGCAGCCAAGCCGGCAGGCTGAACACTGAAGCTTTCTTT	CASSQAGRLNTEAFF
TRBV24-1	TRBJ2-1	NA	NA	TGTGCCACCAGTGGTCCGCCCAACAATGAGCAGTTCTTC	CATSGPPNNEQFF
TRBV30	TRBJ1-5	NA	NA	TGTGCCTGGAGTTTTGGGGGACGGATGGATCAGCCCCAGCATTTT	CAWSFGGRMDQPQHF
TRBV6-5	TRBJ1-5	NA	NA	TGTGCCAGCAGTTACCGGGAGGGGAATCAGCCCCAGCATTTT	CASSYREGNQPQHF
TRBV4-1	TRBJ2-1	NA	medium-sized	TGCGCCAGCAGCCAAGGTATGCGATACAATGAGCAGTTCTTC	CASSQGMRYNEQFF
TRBV19	TRBJ1-2	NA	NA	TGTGCCAGTAGACGCCCCGGGACGGCGAGGAGCGGCTACACCTTC	CASRRPGTARSGYTF
TRBV3-1/TRBV3-2	TRBJ1-6	NA	NA	TGTGCCAGCAGCCCCTCAGGTACTTCGCCCCTCCACTTT	CASSPSGTSPLHF
TRBV6-6	TRBJ1-5	NA	NA	TGTGCCAGCAGTTTCGGACAGCTTAATCAGCCCCAGCATTTT	CASSFGQLNQPQHF
TRBV2	TRBJ2-7	NA	NA	TGTGCTGGGGGCAGGTCCTACGAGCAGTACTTC	CAGGRSYEQYF
TRBV24-1	TRBJ2-3	NA	NA	TGTGCCGCCTACGAACTCGGCACAGATACGCAGTATTTT	CAAYELGTDTQYF
TRBV4-1	TRBJ1-4	NA	NA	TGCGCCAGCAGCCAAGATCCGGGACATTTCAATGAAAAACTGTTTTTT	CASSQDPGHFNEKLFF